This TCR beta chain comes out of a study of cytomegalovirus exposure and HLA in healthy donors. Using immunoSEQ multiplex PCR, the repertoire was profiled, and TCRdb retains in-frame clones only, with some absent. The sample consists of 60,000 or so clones, roughly 90% of them appearing once. The CDR3 is 15 amino acids. In this sample, this clone turned up once. This sequence joins TRBV21-1 and TRBJ2-7; the D call of TRBD1 is as the table states it, not checked on the DNA. TRBV21-1 is a documented pseudogene. The source is a woman aged 30 to 39 in good health and CMV-seronegative. The sample comprised PBMCs. CDR3 amino acids: CASSGQGLLIHEQYF. The CDR3 nucleotides are TGTGCCAGCAGCGGACAGGGACTTTTGATCCACGAGCAGTACTTC.